This note documents a single T cell receptor (beta chain) sequence. The data were taken from a study of shared clonotypes between healthy human individuals. Germline V lookup: CDR1 MNHNS, CDR2 SASEGT. The CDR3 contains 15 residues. Trimming took 6 bases from V and 6 from J; bases not matched to a gene: 9. Samples underwent the assay at deep level. Repertoires were generated with immunoSEQ multiplex PCR, while TCRdb's copy carries only in-frame clones and drops some. Altogether about 2 million clones are present, about 95% being singletons, with the ten largest covering approximately 1%. As defined, naive CD8 cells were CD45RO-negative and positively selected for CCR7, with terminally differentiated effector memory CD45RA+ cells excluded.

The clonotype originates from a man aged 18 to 30 in good health. The sequenced sample was naive CD8+ T cells sorted from blood. J is TRBJ1-5 and V is TRBV6-1; TRBD1 aligns across 9 bases. DNA of the CDR3: TGTGCCAGCAGACAGATAACAGGGGGCGGTCAGCCCCAGCATTTT. It is translated as CASRQITGGGQPQHF.